The 24 T cell receptor beta chains below all came from one sample that was sequenced in a study of CD8+ T cells in alopecia areata. Treatment denoted: oral pan-JAK inhibitor, 5-10 mg twice daily. cDNA reverse transcribed from extracted RNA served as the sequencing template. Method: immunoSEQ multiplex PCR; TCRdb's copy keeps in-frame clones and lacks some. The repertoire holds fewer than 250,000 clones, with 55% to 70% as singletons. Sequencing used CD4+ T cells sorted from blood, obtained at week 4, from a patient treated with tofacitinib. The receptors come from a human donor with alopecia areata.

This clone was observed a handful of times. V and J are TRBV10-1 and TRBJ2-4, with 8 bases fitting TRBD2. The V gene end was trimmed by 0 bases and the J gene end by 8 bases; junction bases not matched to a gene: 9. CDR3 size: 16 residues. From germline, CDR1 is WNHNN and CDR2 SYGVQD (reference sequence). The CDR3, as DNA: TGCGCCAGCAGTGAGTCGGGTCGGGGGGGTCCGGACATTCAGTACTTC. This encodes CASSESGRGGPDIQYF.

This chain joins TRBV15 and TRBJ2-6; 9 nucleotides align to TRBD2. Germline values: CDR1 LNHNV, CDR2 YYDKDF (reference sequence). The trim removed 7 bases at V and 0 bases at J, leaving 10 bases unmatched. This CDR3 has 18 amino acids. The CDR3 nucleotides read TGTGCCACCATTTCTAGCGGGGACTACTCCTCTGGGGCCAACGTCCTGACTTTC. Protein: CATISSGDYSSGANVLTF.

This CDR3 is CASSHTPRGDYGYTF. In DNA, the CDR3 is TGCGCCAGCAGCCATACTCCCCGGGGGGACTATGGCTACACCTTC. The chain couples TRBV4-3 to TRBJ1-2; tentative D call: TRBD1 (5 bases). Germline V gene sequence: CDR1 LGHNA, CDR2 YSLEER. The germline V and J ends were trimmed by 3 bases and 3 bases, with 14 bases remaining between them. The CDR3 has 15 amino acids.

V usage is TRBV30 and J usage is TRBJ2-7; perhaps TRBD2 as D (5 bases). The germline gives CDR1 GTSNPN, CDR2 SVGIG (reference sequence). The CDR3 contains 13 residues. The V gene lost 3 bases and the J gene lost 2 bases, with 11 bases spanning the gap. CDR3 region: CAWSRGRTYEQYF. The DNA of the CDR3 is TGTGCCTGGAGCCGGGGAAGGACCTACGAGCAGTACTTC.

The chain employs TRBV29-1 and TRBJ2-5; D gene uncertain. The V and J ends lost 1 base and 5 bases respectively, with 5 bases between them. CDR3 length: 11 residues. Germline-derived CDR1 and CDR2 are SQVTM and ANQGSEA. This chain's CDR3 is CSVEGSETQYF. In DNA, the CDR3 is TGCAGCGTTGAAGGGTCGGAGACCCAGTACTTC.

This clone was found a few times. In the same sample, other DNA sequences code for this CDR3. The V and J genes are TRBV29-1 and TRBJ2-7, with D unresolved. The CDR3 is 11 residues long. The germline gives CDR1 SQVTM, CDR2 ANQGSEA. Trimming shortened V by 4 bases and J by 3 bases, and 7 bases separated the two germline ends. For the CDR3, the DNA is TGCAGCGTTGGGTCTAGCTACGAGCAGTACTTC. Translating gives CSVGSSYEQYF.

The genes are TRBV30 and TRBJ2-5, with no clear D. Germline V gene lookup returns CDR1 GTSNPN and CDR2 SVGIG (reference sequence). Trimming removed 2 bases at V and 5 bases at J, with 18 bases between. This CDR3 contains 15 residues. CDR3: CAWSRPSPVLETQYF. In DNA form, the CDR3 reads TGTGCCTGGAGTAGGCCGTCGCCGGTTTTGGAGACCCAGTACTTC.

V and J are TRBV18 and TRBJ2-5; D unclear. Between the trimmed V and J ends, which lost 2 bases and 4 bases, there was a span of 11 bases. This CDR3 comprises 14 residues. The germline V gene encodes CDR1 KGHSH and CDR2 LQKENI. In DNA form, the CDR3 reads TGTGCCAGCTCACCAGGAATCACCCCAGAGACCCAGTACTTC. It specifies CASSPGITPETQYF.

Points on this clone: The same CDR3 also results from other DNA sequences found in this sample. The genes are TRBV4-2 and TRBJ2-3; D is possibly TRBD2 (5 bases). This CDR3 spans 16 amino acids. The germline V and J ends were trimmed by 0 bases and 0 bases, with 10 bases remaining between them. Germline V lookup: CDR1 LGHNA, CDR2 YNFKEQ. The CDR3 sequence: CASSQDPAESTDTQYF. DNA for the CDR3: TGTGCCAGCAGCCAAGACCCAGCGGAGAGCACAGATACGCAGTATTTT.

V gene TRBV27 combines with J gene TRBJ2-3; TRBD2 is a possible D gene (6 bases). V shed 6 bases and J shed 0 bases, with 13 bases lying between them. Germline assignment: CDR1 MNHEY and CDR2 SMNVEV (reference sequence). The CDR3 loop spans 15 amino acids. The CDR3 loop is CASRSWLASTDTQYF. CDR3 DNA sequence: TGTGCCAGCAGATCTTGGCTAGCGAGCACAGATACGCAGTATTTT.

The V call is TRBV6-5, the J call TRBJ1-1, with 10 bases lining up with TRBD1. V dropped 4 bases and J dropped 4; count of bases not matched to a gene: 3. Germline CDR1 MNHEY, CDR2 SVGAGI. The CDR3 extends over 14 amino acids. CDR3 sequence reads: CASSSDRGLTEAFF. For the CDR3, the DNA is TGTGCCAGCAGTTCCGACAGGGGGCTCACTGAAGCTTTCTTT.

This clone was picked up a small number of times. The chain combines TRBV29-1 with TRBJ2-1; 10 bases align to TRBD2. After removal of 0 bases from V and 8 bases from J, the junction contained 10 bases not matched to a gene. The CDR3 is 16 amino acids. Germline V gives CDR1 SQVTM, CDR2 ANQGSEA. The CDR3 loop reads CSVEDRLASGSDEQFF. The CDR3 DNA sequence: TGCAGCGTTGAAGATCGTTTGGCTAGCGGGAGTGATGAGCAGTTCTTC.

The V gene is TRBV29-1, the J gene TRBJ2-1; 14 bases are a match to TRBD2. Unmatched junction bases numbered 10, after V lost 3 bases and J lost 12 bases. Germline V gene lookup returns CDR1 SQVTM and CDR2 ANQGSEA. There are 15 residues in the CDR3. CDR3 sequence: CSVEGLAGVRGGQFF. The CDR3 DNA reads TGCAGCGTTGAGGGACTAGCGGGAGTTAGAGGGGGGCAGTTCTTC.

In its sample, this clone was seen a few times. The genes are TRBV29-1 and TRBJ2-7; D might be TRBD1 (5 bases). Trimming removed 6 bases at V and 3 bases at J, with 9 bases between. In germline, CDR1 is SQVTM, CDR2 ANQGSEA. The CDR3 is 11 residues long. The CDR3 is CSVTEVYEQYF. The DNA of the CDR3 is TGCAGCGTGACAGAAGTCTACGAGCAGTACTTC.

This clone came up many times. The V call is TRBV7-9, the J call TRBJ2-3, with 11 bases aligning to TRBD2. The CDR3 runs 18 residues. Trimming at V came to 6 bases and at J to 4 bases, leaving 15 bases not matched to a gene. Germline values: CDR1 SEHNR, CDR2 FQNEAQ (reference sequence). CDR3 protein: CASRRGLSLAGEADTQYF. In nucleotides, the CDR3 is TGTGCCAGCAGGCGAGGGTTATCACTAGCGGGAGAGGCAGATACGCAGTATTTT.

The chain has TRBV10-3 and TRBJ2-5; TRBD1 might be the D (6 bases). Germline-derived CDR1 and CDR2 are ENHRY and SYGVKD. The CDR3 runs to 13 residues. Trimming took 6 bases from V and 3 from J, leaving 11 bases between them. For the CDR3, the DNA is TGTGCCATCAGGAGGACAGATGAAGAGACCCAGTACTTC. Translating it yields CAIRRTDEETQYF.

The chain couples TRBV5-1 to TRBJ1-1, with D unclear. This CDR3 region has 12 residues. The germline gives CDR1 SGHRS, CDR2 YFSETQ. Trimming stripped 4 bases from V and 7 bases from J, with 11 bases between. DNA of the CDR3: TGCGCCAGCAGCCCGGATCGGGGTGAAGCTTTCTTT. Translated, it gives CASSPDRGEAFF.

CDR3 in DNA: TGCAGCGGCCAGAGGGGGGGCGGGGAGCTGTTTTTT. It codes for CSGQRGGGELFF. V usage is TRBV29-1 and J usage is TRBJ2-2, with D possibly matching TRBD2 (7 bases). Per germline, CDR1 SQVTM and CDR2 ANQGSEA. Trimming stripped 7 bases from V and 7 bases from J, with 13 bases between. This CDR3 is 12 amino acids long.

The chain combines TRBV7-2 with TRBJ2-1; D unclear. The germline V gene has CDR1 SGHTA and CDR2 FQGNSA. The ends were cut back, 1 base at V and 1 base at J, with 14 bases in the middle. This CDR3 is built from 17 residues. The CDR3 coding sequence is TGTGCCAGCAGCTTAGTGGTCGGGTTGGGATCCTACAATGAGCAGTTCTTC. Amino acid sequence: CASSLVVGLGSYNEQFF.

In its sample, this clone was seen a few times. The chain is built from TRBV29-1 and TRBJ1-2, with 11 bases identical to TRBD1. This CDR3 is built from 17 residues. CDR1 is SQVTM, CDR2 ANQGSEA, per germline. The junction had 20 bases not matched to a gene; V was cut back by 7 bases and J by 7 bases. DNA of the CDR3: TGCAGCGCGGAAGACACCTGGGGACAGGGGGTTGAATCTGGCTACACCTTC. The encoded protein is CSAEDTWGQGVESGYTF.

The chain employs TRBV4-1 and TRBJ1-2, with a possible D match to TRBD1 (5 bases). This CDR3 comprises 17 residues. The V gene lost 5 bases and the J gene lost 0 bases, with 19 bases spanning the gap. Germline lookup yields CDR1 MGHRA and CDR2 YSYEKL. The DNA of the CDR3 is TGCGCCAGCAGCTTACGCTACGACACGGGGGCTAACTATGGCTACACCTTC. Translated: CASSLRYDTGANYGYTF.

This clone was counted between two and nine times. The V call is TRBV7-2, the J call TRBJ2-1; D is ambiguous. The CDR3 runs to 11 residues. The V gene lost 5 bases and the J gene lost 8 bases, with 7 bases spanning the gap. Looked up from germline, CDR1 is SGHTA and CDR2 is FQGNSA. DNA of the CDR3: TGTGCCAGCAGCCTCCGGCATGAGCAGTTCTTC. It translates to CASSLRHEQFF.

V usage is TRBV29-1 and J usage is TRBJ2-3; the match to TRBD2 covers 9 bases. The CDR3 is 15 residues long. J was trimmed by 4 bases and V by 1 base; bases with no gene match: 6. Germline CDR1 reads SQVTM; CDR2 reads ANQGSEA. In DNA, the CDR3 is TGCAGCGTTGAAGTAGGCGGGAGGGCCCCAGATACGCAGTATTTT. This sequence encodes CSVEVGGRAPDTQYF.

This chain joins TRBV4-2 and TRBJ2-3, with 10 bases that match TRBD2. The CDR3 has 14 amino acids. V dropped 4 bases and J dropped 6; count of bases not matched to a gene: 4. Germline V CDR1 and CDR2: LGHNA, YNFKEQ. The CDR3 DNA reads as TGTGCCAGCAGCCCTAGCGGGAGCGTGGATACGCAGTATTTT. It translates to CASSPSGSVDTQYF.